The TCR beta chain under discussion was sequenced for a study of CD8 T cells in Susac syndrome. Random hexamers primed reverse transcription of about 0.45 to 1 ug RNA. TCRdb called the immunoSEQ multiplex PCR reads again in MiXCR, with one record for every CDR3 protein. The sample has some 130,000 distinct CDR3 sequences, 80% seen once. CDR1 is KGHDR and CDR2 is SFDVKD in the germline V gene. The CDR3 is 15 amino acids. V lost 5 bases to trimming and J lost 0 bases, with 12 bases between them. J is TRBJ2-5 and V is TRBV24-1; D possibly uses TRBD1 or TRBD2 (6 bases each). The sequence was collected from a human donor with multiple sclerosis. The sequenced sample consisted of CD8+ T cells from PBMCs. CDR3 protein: CATSGWGANQETQYF. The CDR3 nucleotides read TGTGCCACCAGTGGGTGGGGGGCGAACCAAGAGACCCAGTACTTC.